This TCR beta chain came from a study of molecular identifiers for immune sequencing clone quantification. Whole-study results and caveats: Clones carrying above 20 RNA copies accounted for over 98% of effector molecules, under 1% in naive cells. Barcode collisions between identical TCR molecules could shrink estimates of highly expanded clone sizes.

This clonotype was observed a few times. The antigen remains unidentified. Naive CD8 libraries used roughly 18,000 to 1,000,000 sorted cells and 10%, 30% or 50% RNA. Naive CD8 T cell sorting was performed on the CD8+CD4-CCR7+CD45RA+ phenotype. TCRdb reprocessed the PCR reads with MiXCR, giving one entry per CDR3 protein. The data show some 320,000 distinct CDR3 sequences, about a quarter seen once. Losses at the gene ends were 5 bases for V and 4 bases for J; bases not matched to a gene: 8. The CDR3 has 15 residues. CDR1 is SEHNR and CDR2 is FQNEAQ in the germline V gene (reference sequence). The sequence was collected from a human donor in good health. Some libraries in this study had Jurkat cell RNA spiked in. Sequencing used naive CD8+ T cells from blood, with Jurkat cell RNA spiked in. Subset of the sample: FACS-sorted CD8+CD4-CCR7+CD45RA+ naive T cells. The genes are TRBV7-9 and TRBJ2-1; 7 nucleotides match TRBD1. CDR3: CASSPTGTAYNEQFF. CDR3 coding DNA: TGTGCCAGCAGCCCGACCGGGACAGCTTACAATGAGCAGTTCTTC.